The clone carrying this T cell receptor beta chain was seen only once. This entry comes from a study of blood T cell repertoires in COVID-19. The overall study: Some COVID-19 samples were acute and others convalescent; all came from the United States, Italy and Spain. From T cells, B-cell-depleted T cells, or PBMCs came the material, which was cDNA or gDNA.

Per the authors' pipeline: Amplified reference gene primers provided the basis for estimating nucleated cell counts. Assay: immunoSEQ multiplex PCR; the TCRdb copy retains only in-frame clones and omits some. V, J and clone size are taken as reported in that table, and D and trimming were inferred from the DNA itself. The sample records about 70,000 clones, roughly 85% being singletons. The sequenced material came from peripheral blood. The TCR comes from a man older than 75 with acute or convalescent COVID-19.

In nucleotides, the CDR3 is TGTGCCAGCAGCAAAGTGGGGCTACTGGGAGGGAACACTGAAGCTTTCTTT. It specifies CASSKVGLLGGNTEAFF. The chain employs TRBV21-1 and TRBJ1-1. TRBV21-1 is classified as a pseudogene. CDR3 length: 17 amino acids.